This entry features one TCR beta chain sequence. Its matching antigen is unknown. The data derive from a study of blood T cells in healthy people across ages. Study-wide context: Template-switching capture recovered about one barcoded beta molecule per two T cells. Study-level results: The study could not conclusively compare naive and antigen-experienced cells, given its unsorted PBMCs. In the absence of known donor CMV status, changes in expanded clonotypes were possibly confounded.

For the second PCR, which ran for about 7 to 12 cycles, a sample-barcoded 5' primer and a J-beta primer mix were used. MiXCR was run by TCRdb on the 5' RACE reads, yielding one entry per CDR3 protein. The table records 1.8 million or so distinct CDR3 sequences, about two fifths of them present only once. The donors, all healthy, were Caucasians living in Russia, aged about 6 to 100. The sequenced sample was blood. This TCR came from a human donor in good health.

The CDR3 DNA sequence: TGTGCCAGCAGTTACTCCAAAGGCGGGGCGAATGAGCAGTTCTTC. Its translation is CASSYSKGGANEQFF. The chain couples TRBV6-6 to TRBJ2-1, with a possible D match to TRBD2 (6 bases). CDR3 length: 15 amino acids. Trimming pared 0 bases from V and 7 bases from J, leaving 13 bases between. The germline gives CDR1 MNHNY, CDR2 SVGAGI (reference sequence).